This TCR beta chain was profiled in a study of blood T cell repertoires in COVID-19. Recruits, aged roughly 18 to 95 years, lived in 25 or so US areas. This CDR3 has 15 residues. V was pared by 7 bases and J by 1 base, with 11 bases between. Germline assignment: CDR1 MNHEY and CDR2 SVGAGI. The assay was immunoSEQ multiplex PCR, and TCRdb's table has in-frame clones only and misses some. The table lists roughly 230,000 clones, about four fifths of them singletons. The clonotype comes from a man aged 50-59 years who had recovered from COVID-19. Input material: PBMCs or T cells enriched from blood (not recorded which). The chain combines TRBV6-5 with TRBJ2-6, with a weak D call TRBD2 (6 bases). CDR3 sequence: CASNRGLSGANVLTF. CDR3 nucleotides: TGTGCCAGCAATAGGGGACTGTCTGGGGCCAACGTCCTGACTTTC.